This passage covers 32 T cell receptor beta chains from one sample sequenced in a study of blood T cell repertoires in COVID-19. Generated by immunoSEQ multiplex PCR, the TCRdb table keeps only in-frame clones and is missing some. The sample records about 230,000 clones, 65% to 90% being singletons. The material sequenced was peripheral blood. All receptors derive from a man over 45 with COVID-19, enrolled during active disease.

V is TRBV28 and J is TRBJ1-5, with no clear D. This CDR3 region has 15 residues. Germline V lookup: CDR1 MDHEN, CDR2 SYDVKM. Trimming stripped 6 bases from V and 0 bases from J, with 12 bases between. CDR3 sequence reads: CASSPGTYSNQPQHF. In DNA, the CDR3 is TGTGCCAGCAGCCCGGGAACCTATAGCAATCAGCCCCAGCATTTT. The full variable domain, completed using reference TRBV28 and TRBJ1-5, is DVKVTQSSRYLVKRTGEKVFLECVQDMDHENMFWYRQDPGLGLRLIYFSYDVKMKEKGDIPEGYSVSREKKERFSLILESASTNQTSMYLCASSPGTYSNQPQHFGDGTRLSIL.

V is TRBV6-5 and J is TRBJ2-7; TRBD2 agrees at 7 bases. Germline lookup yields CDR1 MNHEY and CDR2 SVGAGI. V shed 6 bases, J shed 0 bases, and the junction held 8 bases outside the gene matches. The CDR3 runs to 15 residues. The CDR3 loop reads CASRRPGTNSYEQYF. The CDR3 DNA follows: TGTGCCAGCAGAAGACCCGGGACTAACTCCTACGAGCAGTACTTC.

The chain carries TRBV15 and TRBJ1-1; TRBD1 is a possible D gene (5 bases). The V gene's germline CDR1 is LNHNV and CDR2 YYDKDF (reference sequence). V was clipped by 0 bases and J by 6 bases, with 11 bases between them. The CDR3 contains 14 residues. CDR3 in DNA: TGTGCCACCAGCAGAGATCCGCCCAGGGCTGAAGCTTTCTTT. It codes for CATSRDPPRAEAFF.

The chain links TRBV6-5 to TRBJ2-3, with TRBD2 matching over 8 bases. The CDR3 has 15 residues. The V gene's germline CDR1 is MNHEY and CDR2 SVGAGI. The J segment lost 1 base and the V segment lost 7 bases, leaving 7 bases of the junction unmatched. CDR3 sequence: CASTPGGGRTDTQYF. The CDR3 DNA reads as TGTGCCAGCACCCCCGGGGGGGGGCGCACAGATACGCAGTATTTT.

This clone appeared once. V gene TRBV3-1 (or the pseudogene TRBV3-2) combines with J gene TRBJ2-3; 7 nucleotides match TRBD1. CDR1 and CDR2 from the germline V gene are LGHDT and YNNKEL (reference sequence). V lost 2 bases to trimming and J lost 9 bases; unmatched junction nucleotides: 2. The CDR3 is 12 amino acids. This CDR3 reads CASSQHRGTQYF. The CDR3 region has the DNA TGTGCCAGCAGCCAACACAGGGGAACGCAGTATTTT.

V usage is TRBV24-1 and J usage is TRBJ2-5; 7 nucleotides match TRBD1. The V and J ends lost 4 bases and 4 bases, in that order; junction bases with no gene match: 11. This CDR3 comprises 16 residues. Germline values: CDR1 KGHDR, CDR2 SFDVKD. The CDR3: CATSEPRQGGRETQYF. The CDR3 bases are TGTGCCACCAGTGAACCTCGACAGGGCGGGCGAGAGACCCAGTACTTC.

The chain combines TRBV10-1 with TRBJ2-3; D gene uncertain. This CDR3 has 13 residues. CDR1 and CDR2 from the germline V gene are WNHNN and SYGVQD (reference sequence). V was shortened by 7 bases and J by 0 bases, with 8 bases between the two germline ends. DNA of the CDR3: TGCGCCAGCATGGGCCCTAGCACAGATACGCAGTATTTT. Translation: CASMGPSTDTQYF.

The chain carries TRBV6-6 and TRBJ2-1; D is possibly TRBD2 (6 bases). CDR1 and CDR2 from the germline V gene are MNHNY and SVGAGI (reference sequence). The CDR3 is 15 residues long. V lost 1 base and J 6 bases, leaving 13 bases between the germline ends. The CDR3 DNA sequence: TGTGCCAGCAGTTACTTCACGGGAGCCAGCAATGAGCAGTTCTTC. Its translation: CASSYFTGASNEQFF.

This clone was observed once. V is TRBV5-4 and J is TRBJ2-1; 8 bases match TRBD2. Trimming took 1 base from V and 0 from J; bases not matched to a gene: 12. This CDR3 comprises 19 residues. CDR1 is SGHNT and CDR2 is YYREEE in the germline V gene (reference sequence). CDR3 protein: CASSLSFSGLVSSYNEQFF. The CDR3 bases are TGTGCCAGCAGCTTGTCATTTTCGGGACTAGTGAGCTCCTACAATGAGCAGTTCTTC. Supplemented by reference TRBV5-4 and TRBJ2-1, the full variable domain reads ETGVTQSPTHLIKTRGQQVTLRCSSQSGHNTVSWYQQALGQGPQFIFQYYREEENGRGNFPPRFSGLQFPNYSSELNVNALELDDSALYLCASSLSFSGLVSSYNEQFFGPGTRLTVL.

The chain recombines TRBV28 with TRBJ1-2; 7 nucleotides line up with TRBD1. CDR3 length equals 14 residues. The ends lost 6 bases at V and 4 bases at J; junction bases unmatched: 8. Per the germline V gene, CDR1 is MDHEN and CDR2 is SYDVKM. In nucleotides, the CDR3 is TGTGCCAGCAGACAGGGGTTCGCCTCCTATGGCTACACCTTC. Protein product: CASRQGFASYGYTF.

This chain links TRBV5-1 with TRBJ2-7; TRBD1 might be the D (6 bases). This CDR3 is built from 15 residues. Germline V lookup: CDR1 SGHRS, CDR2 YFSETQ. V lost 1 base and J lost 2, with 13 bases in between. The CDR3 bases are TGCGCCAGCAGCTTGCCCCGGGACACCACCTACGAGCAGTACTTC. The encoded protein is CASSLPRDTTYEQYF.

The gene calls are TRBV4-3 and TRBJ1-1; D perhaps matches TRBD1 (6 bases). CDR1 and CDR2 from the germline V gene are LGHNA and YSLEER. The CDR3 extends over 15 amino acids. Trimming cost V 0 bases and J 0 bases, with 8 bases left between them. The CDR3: CASSQDRGMNTEAFF. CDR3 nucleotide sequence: TGCGCCAGCAGCCAAGACAGGGGAATGAACACTGAAGCTTTCTTT.

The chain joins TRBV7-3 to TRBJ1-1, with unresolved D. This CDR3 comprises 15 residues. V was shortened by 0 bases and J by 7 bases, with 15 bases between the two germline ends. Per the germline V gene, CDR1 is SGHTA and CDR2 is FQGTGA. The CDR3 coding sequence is TGTGCCAGCAGCTTAACGCCTAGCGGGTTGGGTGAAGCTTTCTTT. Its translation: CASSLTPSGLGEAFF.

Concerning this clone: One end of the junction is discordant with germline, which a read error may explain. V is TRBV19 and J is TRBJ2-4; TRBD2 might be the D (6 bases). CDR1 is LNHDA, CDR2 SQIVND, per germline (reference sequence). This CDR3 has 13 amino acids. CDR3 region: CASSIDRSGPHRF. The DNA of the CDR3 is TGTGCCAGTAGTATAGATAGGAGCGGGCCACACAGGTTC.

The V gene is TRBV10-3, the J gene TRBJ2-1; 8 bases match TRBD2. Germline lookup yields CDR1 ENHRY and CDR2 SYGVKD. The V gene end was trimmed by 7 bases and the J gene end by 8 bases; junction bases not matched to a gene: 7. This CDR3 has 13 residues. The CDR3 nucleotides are TGTGCCATCACTCGGGGGGGTGGCGATGAGCAGTTCTTC. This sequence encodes CAITRGGGDEQFF.

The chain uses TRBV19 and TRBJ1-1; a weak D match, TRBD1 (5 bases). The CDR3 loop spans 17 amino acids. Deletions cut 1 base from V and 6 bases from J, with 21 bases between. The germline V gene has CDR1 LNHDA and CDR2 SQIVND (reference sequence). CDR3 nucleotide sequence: TGTGCCAGTAGTATAGCATGGGGTAGGAGGGGAACCCCTGAAGCTTTCTTT. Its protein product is CASSIAWGRRGTPEAFF. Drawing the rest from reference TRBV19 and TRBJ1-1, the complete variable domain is DGGITQSPKYLFRKEGQNVTLSCEQNLNHDAMYWYRQDPGQGLRLIYYSQIVNDFQKGDIAEGYSVSREKKESFPLTVTSAQKNPTAFYLCASSIAWGRRGTPEAFFGQGTRLTVV.

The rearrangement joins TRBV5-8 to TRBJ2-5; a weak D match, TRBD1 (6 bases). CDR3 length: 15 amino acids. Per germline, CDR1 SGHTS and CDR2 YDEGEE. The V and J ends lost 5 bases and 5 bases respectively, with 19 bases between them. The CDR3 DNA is TGTGCCAGCAGTCCTATGGGGACACCCCGGGAGACCCAGTACTTC. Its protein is CASSPMGTPRETQYF. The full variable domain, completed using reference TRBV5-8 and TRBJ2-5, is EAGVTQSPTHLIKTRGQQATLRCSPISGHTSVYWYQQALGLGLQFLLWYDEGEERNRGNFPPRFSGRQFPNYSSELNVNALELEDSALYLCASSPMGTPRETQYFGPGTRLLVL.

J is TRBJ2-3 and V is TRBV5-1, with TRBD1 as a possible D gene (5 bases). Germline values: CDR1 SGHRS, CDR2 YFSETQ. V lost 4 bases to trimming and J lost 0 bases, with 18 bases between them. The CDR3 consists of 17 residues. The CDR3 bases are TGCGCCAGCAGCGCCTTCGGACGGACAACTAGCACAGATACGCAGTATTTT. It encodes CASSAFGRTTSTDTQYF.

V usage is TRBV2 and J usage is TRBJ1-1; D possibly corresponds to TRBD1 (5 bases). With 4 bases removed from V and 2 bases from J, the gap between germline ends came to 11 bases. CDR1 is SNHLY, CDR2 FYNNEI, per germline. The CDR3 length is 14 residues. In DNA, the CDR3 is TGTGCCAGCAGTGTCGGCGGGGGAAACACTGAAGCTTTCTTT. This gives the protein CASSVGGGNTEAFF.

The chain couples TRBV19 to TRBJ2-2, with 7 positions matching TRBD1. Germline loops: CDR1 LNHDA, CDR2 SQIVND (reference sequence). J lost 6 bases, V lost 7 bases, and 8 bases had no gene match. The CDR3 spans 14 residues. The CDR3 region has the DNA TGTGCCAGTACTAGGGACAGCACACCCGGGGAGCTGTTTTTT. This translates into CASTRDSTPGELFF. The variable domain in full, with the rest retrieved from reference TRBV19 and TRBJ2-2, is DGGITQSPKYLFRKEGQNVTLSCEQNLNHDAMYWYRQDPGQGLRLIYYSQIVNDFQKGDIAEGYSVSREKKESFPLTVTSAQKNPTAFYLCASTRDSTPGELFFGEGSRLTVL.

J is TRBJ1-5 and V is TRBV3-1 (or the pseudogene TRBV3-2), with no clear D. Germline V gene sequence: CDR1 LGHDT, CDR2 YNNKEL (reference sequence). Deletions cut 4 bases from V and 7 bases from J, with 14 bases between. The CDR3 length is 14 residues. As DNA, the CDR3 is TGTGCCAGCAGCCTTACCGGGCGAGGGCAGCCCCAGCATTTT. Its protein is CASSLTGRGQPQHF.

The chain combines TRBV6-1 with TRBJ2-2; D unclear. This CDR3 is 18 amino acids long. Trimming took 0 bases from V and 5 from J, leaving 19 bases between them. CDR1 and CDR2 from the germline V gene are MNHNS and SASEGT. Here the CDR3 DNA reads TGTGCCAGCAGTGAAGCGAAAGGTATGAGGCTGAGGACCGGGGAGCTGTTTTTT. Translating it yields CASSEAKGMRLRTGELFF.

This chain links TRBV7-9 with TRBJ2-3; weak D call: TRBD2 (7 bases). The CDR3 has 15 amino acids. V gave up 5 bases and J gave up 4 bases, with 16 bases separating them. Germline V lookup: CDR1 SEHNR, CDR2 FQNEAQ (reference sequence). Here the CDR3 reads CASSLGGGTSDTQYF. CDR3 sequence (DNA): TGTGCCAGCAGCCTAGGGGGGGGAACTTCAGATACGCAGTATTTT. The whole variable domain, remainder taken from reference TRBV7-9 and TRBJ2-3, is DTGVSQNPRHKITKRGQNVTFRCDPISEHNRLYWYRQTLGQGPEFLTYFQNEAQLEKSRLLSDRFSAERPKGSFSTLEIQRTEQGDSAMYLCASSLGGGTSDTQYFGPGTRLTVL.

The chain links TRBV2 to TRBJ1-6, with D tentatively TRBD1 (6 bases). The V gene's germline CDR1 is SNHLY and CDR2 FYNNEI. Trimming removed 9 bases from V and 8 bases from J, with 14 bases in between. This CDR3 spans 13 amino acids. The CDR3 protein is CASSGDGYSPLHF. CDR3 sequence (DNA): TGTGCCAGTTCAGGGGACGGCTATTCACCCCTCCACTTT.

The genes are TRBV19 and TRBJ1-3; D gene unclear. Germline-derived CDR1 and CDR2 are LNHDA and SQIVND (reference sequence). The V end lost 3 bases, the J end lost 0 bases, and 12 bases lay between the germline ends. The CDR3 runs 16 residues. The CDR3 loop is CASSIHTLASGNTIYF. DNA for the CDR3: TGTGCCAGTAGTATTCACACGCTGGCCTCTGGAAACACCATATATTTT.

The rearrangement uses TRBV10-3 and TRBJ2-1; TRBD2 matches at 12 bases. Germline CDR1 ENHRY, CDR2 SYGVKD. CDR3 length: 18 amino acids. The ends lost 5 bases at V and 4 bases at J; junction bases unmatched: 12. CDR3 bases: TGTGCCATCAGTCTGGCTAGCGGGGGGGCTAGGAGGTACAATGAGCAGTTCTTC. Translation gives CAISLASGGARRYNEQFF.

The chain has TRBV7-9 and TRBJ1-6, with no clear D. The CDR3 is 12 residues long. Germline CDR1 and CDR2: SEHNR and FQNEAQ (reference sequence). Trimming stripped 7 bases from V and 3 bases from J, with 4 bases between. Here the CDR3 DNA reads TGTGCCAGCACCCTCTATAATTCACCCCTCCACTTT. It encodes CASTLYNSPLHF.

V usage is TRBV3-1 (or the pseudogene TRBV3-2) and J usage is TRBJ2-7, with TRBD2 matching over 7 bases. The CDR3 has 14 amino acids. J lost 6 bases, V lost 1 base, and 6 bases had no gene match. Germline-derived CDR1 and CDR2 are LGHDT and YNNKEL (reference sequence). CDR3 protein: CASSQAGGYREQYF. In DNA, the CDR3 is TGTGCCAGCAGCCAAGCGGGGGGATACCGCGAGCAGTACTTC.

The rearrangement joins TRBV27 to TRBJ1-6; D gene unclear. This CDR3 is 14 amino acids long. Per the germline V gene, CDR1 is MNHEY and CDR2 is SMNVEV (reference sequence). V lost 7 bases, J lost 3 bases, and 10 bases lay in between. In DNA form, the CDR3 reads TGTGCCAGCAAGTCTGGCAGCTATAATTCACCCCTCCACTTT. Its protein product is CASKSGSYNSPLHF.

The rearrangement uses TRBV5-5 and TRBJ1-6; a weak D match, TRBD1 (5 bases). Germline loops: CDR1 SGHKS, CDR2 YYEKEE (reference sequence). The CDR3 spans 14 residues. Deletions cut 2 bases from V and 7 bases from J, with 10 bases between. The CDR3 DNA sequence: TGTGCCAGCAGCTTAGGACACCTAAATTCACCCCTCCACTTT. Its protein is CASSLGHLNSPLHF.

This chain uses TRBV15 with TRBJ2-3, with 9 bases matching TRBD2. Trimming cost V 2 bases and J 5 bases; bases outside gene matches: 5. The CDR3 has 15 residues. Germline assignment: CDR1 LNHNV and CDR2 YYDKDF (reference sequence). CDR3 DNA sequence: TGTGCCACCAGCAGAATTAGCGGGGGAGGAGATACGCAGTATTTT. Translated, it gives CATSRISGGGDTQYF. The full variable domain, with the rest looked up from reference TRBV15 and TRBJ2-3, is DAMVIQNPRYQVTQFGKPVTLSCSQTLNHNVMYWYQQKSSQAPKLLFHYYDKDFNNEADTPDNFQSRRPNTSFCFLDIRSPGLGDTAMYLCATSRISGGGDTQYFGPGTRLTVL.

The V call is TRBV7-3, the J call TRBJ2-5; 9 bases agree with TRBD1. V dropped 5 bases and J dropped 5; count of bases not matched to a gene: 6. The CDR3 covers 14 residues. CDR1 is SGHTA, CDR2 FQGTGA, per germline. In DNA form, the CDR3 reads TGTGCCAGCAGCCCCGGGACAGGGTTGGAGACCCAGTACTTC. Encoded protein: CASSPGTGLETQYF.